This T cell receptor (beta chain) was retrieved from a study of blood T cells in healthy people across ages. Study as a whole: About one barcoded TCR beta cDNA was captured per two T cells. General study findings and limits: Compared with aged donors, long-lived donors showed fewer expanded clones, suggesting selection.

Next came a second PCR, run for roughly 6 to 11 cycles, which used a sample-barcoded 5' primer along with a J-beta primer mix. Every molecule of cDNA carried a tag from a template-switch adaptor with 12 random nucleotides. TCRdb redid the calling of the 5' RACE reads with MiXCR, one entry per CDR3 protein. The table records 650,000 to 700,000 distinct CDR3 sequences, roughly 32% of them present only once. V was pared by 6 bases and J by 4 bases, with 7 bases of the junction left unmatched. Germline V gene lookup returns CDR1 SGHTA and CDR2 FQGNSA. The CDR3 totals 15 residues. As regards this clonotype: What it binds is unknown.

Sample: blood. The sequence derives from a woman aged 80 or older in good health. The V call is TRBV7-2, the J call TRBJ2-1, with 9 positions matching TRBD1. The CDR3 nucleotides are TGTGCCAGCAGGCAGGGACAGGGAAGGTACAATGAGCAGTTCTTC. This codes for CASRQGQGRYNEQFF.